This TCR beta chain was identified in a study of vaccination effects on CD4 cells after COVID-19. Across the study: Antigen-specific CD4+ T cells were expanded (with viral peptide pools) by the ViraFEST assay ahead of sequencing. The vaccine given was either BNT162b2 or mRNA-1273, in two doses.

Germline CDR1 reads PRHDT; CDR2 reads FYEKMQ (reference sequence). Trimming shortened V by 2 bases and J by 0 bases, and 9 bases separated the two germline ends. The CDR3 spans 15 residues. Details on this clone: Its antigen is unknown.

TCRdb keeps only in-frame clones here, not all; method: immunoSEQ multiplex PCR. Among about 50,000 clones listed, more than 60% were seen once. At the end of over 8 days of culture, CD4+ T cells were isolated. Previously uninfected by SARS-CoV-2, the vaccine recipients also showed negative nucleocapsid antibodies. Fresh IL-2-containing medium replaced half the medium on days 3 and 7. Sequencing used CD4+ T cells from PBMCs cultured without peptide, obtained before COVID-19 vaccination. The chain links TRBV13 to TRBJ2-3, with D unresolved. The sequence derives from a human donor who received a COVID-19 vaccine. The DNA for the CDR3 is TGTGCCAGCAGCTTACCCCCGACGAGCACAGATACGCAGTATTTT. Amino acids: CASSLPPTSTDTQYF.